The 15 T cell receptor beta chains reported below all come from one sample, sequenced in a study of T cell repertoires in ileal Crohn's disease. Indicated time point: inflamed ileum from the surgical specimen. The data were produced by immunoSEQ multiplex PCR, yet TCRdb's version contains in-frame clones alone and is incomplete. The table includes around 15,000 clones, more than 85% detected once. The specimen sequenced was ileal tissue. All receptors derive from an adult with Crohn's disease.

The chain recombines TRBV10-2 with TRBJ1-3; D unclear. The CDR3 totals 18 residues. Trimming took off 4 bases at V and 2 bases at J, with 21 bases between the two ends. Germline CDR1 is WSHSY and CDR2 is SAAADI. The CDR3 coding sequence is TGCGCCAGCAGTGTCACCGCCGTCAGCTTGCGCCCTGGAAACACCATATATTTT. Its protein is CASSVTAVSLRPGNTIYF.

The chain joins TRBV5-1 to TRBJ2-7; D may be TRBD1 (6 bases). CDR1 SGHRS and CDR2 YFSETQ come from the germline V gene. This CDR3 is 15 amino acids long. V dropped 1 base and J dropped 1 base, with 12 bases sitting between them. CDR3 DNA sequence: TGCGCCAGCAGCTTGCATCCGGGACAATCCTACGAGCAGTACTTC. Its protein product is CASSLHPGQSYEQYF.

This chain connects TRBV19 to TRBJ2-5; TRBD2 aligns across 14 bases. The V segment lost 3 bases and the J segment 5 bases; nucleotides outside the gene matches: 8. CDR3 length: 17 amino acids. Looked up from germline, CDR1 is LNHDA and CDR2 is SQIVND (reference sequence). The CDR3 spells CASSIRTSGGTGETQYF. CDR3 nucleotides: TGTGCCAGTAGTATCCGGACTAGCGGGGGGACAGGGGAGACCCAGTACTTC.

V is TRBV11-2 and J is TRBJ1-6; D perhaps matches TRBD1 (6 bases). The CDR3 extends over 15 amino acids. Germline V gene data show CDR1 as SGHAT and CDR2 as FQNNGV. V shed 0 bases and J shed 7 bases, with 10 bases lying between them. The CDR3 DNA sequence: TGTGCCAGCAGCTTAGACAGGGGTGGCAATTCACCCCTCCACTTT. This translates into CASSLDRGGNSPLHF.

The V and J genes are TRBV19 and TRBJ2-7; D is ambiguous. The CDR3 has 13 amino acids. V shed 3 bases and J shed 2 bases, with 8 bases lying between them. Germline assignment: CDR1 LNHDA and CDR2 SQIVND (reference sequence). DNA of the CDR3: TGTGCCAGTAGTATGGGGAATGCCTACGAGCAGTACTTC. This sequence encodes CASSMGNAYEQYF.

The J gene is TRBJ1-1, the V gene TRBV2; 7 bases fit TRBD1. The germline V gene has CDR1 SNHLY and CDR2 FYNNEI. The V segment lost 6 bases and the J segment 7 bases; nucleotides outside the gene matches: 8. The CDR3 extends over 13 amino acids. The CDR3 DNA reads as TGTGCCAGCAGCGCAGGGGGAGCAATTGAAGCTTTCTTT. Translation gives CASSAGGAIEAFF.

J is TRBJ1-2 and V is TRBV27; a weak D match, TRBD1 (6 bases). Trimming shortened V by 1 base and J by 6 bases, and 9 bases separated the two germline ends. The germline CDR1 and CDR2 sequences are MNHEY and SMNVEV (reference sequence). The CDR3 has 13 amino acids. CDR3 loop: CASSLWGGHGYTF. CDR3 sequence (DNA): TGTGCCAGCAGTTTATGGGGGGGCCATGGCTACACCTTC.

This clone was counted once. The chain carries TRBV25-1 and TRBJ1-3; 7 bases line up with TRBD1. The V gene end was trimmed by 4 bases and the J gene end by 0 bases; junction bases not matched to a gene: 3. Germline-derived CDR1 and CDR2 are MGHDK and SYGVNS. This CDR3 region has 15 residues. Here the CDR3 reads CASSATGYSGNTIYF. The CDR3 DNA reads TGTGCCAGCAGTGCGACAGGGTACTCTGGAAACACCATATATTTT.

The chain recombines TRBV27 with TRBJ2-7, with D hard to call. Trimming left V 3 bases short and J 3 bases short, with 18 bases between. The CDR3 totals 16 residues. Looked up from germline, CDR1 is MNHEY and CDR2 is SMNVEV (reference sequence). This CDR3 reads CASSFSSGPFLYEQYF. CDR3 coding DNA: TGTGCCAGCAGTTTTAGTTCAGGCCCTTTCCTCTACGAGCAGTACTTC.

The chain combines TRBV9 with TRBJ1-1; D call uncertain. Trimming cost V 3 bases and J 0 bases, with 6 bases left between them. Germline V lookup: CDR1 SGDLS, CDR2 YYNGEE. The CDR3 sequence is 13 residues long. The CDR3 DNA reads TGTGCCAGCAGCGCACGGATGAACACTGAAGCTTTCTTT. Its protein is CASSARMNTEAFF.

The chain carries TRBV2 and TRBJ1-2; 8 positions match TRBD1. The germline V gene has CDR1 SNHLY and CDR2 FYNNEI. CDR3 length equals 14 residues. Trimming removed 1 base from V and 8 bases from J; junction bases left unmatched: 6. This CDR3 reads CASSEVGQGYGYTF. In nucleotides, the CDR3 is TGTGCCAGCAGTGAAGTTGGACAGGGATACGGCTACACCTTC.

The chain recombines TRBV28 with TRBJ1-1; no clear D gene. This CDR3 comprises 11 residues. Germline V gives CDR1 MDHEN, CDR2 SYDVKM. V lost 5 bases, J lost 11 bases, and 12 bases lay in between. The CDR3 nucleotides read TGTGCCAGCAGTGTCCATTTAGGGGCTTTCTTT. Encoded protein: CASSVHLGAFF.

The chain has TRBV28 and TRBJ1-3; the match to TRBD1 covers 11 bases. CDR1 MDHEN and CDR2 SYDVKM come from the germline V gene. The CDR3 runs to 16 residues. J was trimmed by 2 bases and V by 5 bases; bases with no gene match: 5. The CDR3 bases are TGTGCCAGCAGTCCCCCGGGACAGGGGGCTGGAAACACCATATATTTT. Translated, it gives CASSPPGQGAGNTIYF.

This rearrangement joins TRBV7-9 to TRBJ2-3, with D perhaps TRBD2 (7 bases). The CDR3 covers 16 residues. Trimming took off 5 bases at V and 3 bases at J, with 18 bases between the two ends. Germline loops: CDR1 SEHNR, CDR2 FQNEAQ (reference sequence). The CDR3 DNA is TGTGCCAGCAGCCCCATTTTAGGGGGGGCAACAGATACGCAGTATTTT. It yields the protein CASSPILGGATDTQYF.

The chain couples TRBV6-6 to TRBJ2-2; D is uncertain. Trimming pared 7 bases from V and 1 base from J, leaving 7 bases between. From germline, CDR1 is MNHNY and CDR2 SVGAGI (reference sequence). There are 13 residues in the CDR3. The CDR3: CASKSENTGELFF. The CDR3 nucleotides are TGTGCCAGCAAGTCTGAGAACACCGGGGAGCTGTTTTTT.